This TCR beta chain was identified during a study of identical twins. This clonotype turned up a few times. MiXCR, applied by TCRdb to the 5' RACE reads, yields one record per CDR3 protein. The data contain roughly 230,000 distinct CDR3 sequences, approximately 8.3% of them singletons. CDR1 and CDR2 from the germline V gene are MDHEN and SYDVKM. With 1 base clipped from V and 1 base from J, the junction kept 3 bases outside the gene matches. The CDR3 totals 15 residues. These data also formed part of another study, on yellow fever vaccine responses in identical twins.

This sequence was found in a woman under 30 in good health. The genes are TRBV28 and TRBJ1-1; 7 nucleotides agree with TRBD1. Sequences were obtained from CD8+ T cells sorted from blood. The CDR3 coding sequence is TGTGCCAGCAGTTTATATGGGGACAGGAACACTGAAGCTTTCTTT. Translation: CASSLYGDRNTEAFF.